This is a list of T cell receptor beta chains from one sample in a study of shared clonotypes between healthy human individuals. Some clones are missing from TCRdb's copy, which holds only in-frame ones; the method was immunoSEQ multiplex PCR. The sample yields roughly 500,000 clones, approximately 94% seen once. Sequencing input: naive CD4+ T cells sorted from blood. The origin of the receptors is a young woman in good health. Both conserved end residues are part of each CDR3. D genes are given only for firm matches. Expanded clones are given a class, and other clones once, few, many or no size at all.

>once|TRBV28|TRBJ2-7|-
TGTGCCATCCGAGGACCCTTCGAGCAGTACTTC
CAIRGPFEQYF
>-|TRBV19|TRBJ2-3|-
TGTGCCAAAGAAACAGGGAATAGCACAGATACGCAGTATTTT
CAKETGNSTDTQYF
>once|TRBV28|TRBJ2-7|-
TGTGCCAGCAGTCTAACCTTGGACAACTCCTACGAGCAGTACTTC
CASSLTLDNSYEQYF
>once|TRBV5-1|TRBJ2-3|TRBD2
TGCGCCAGCAGCTCATCTAGCGGGAGCACAGATACGCAGTATTTT
CASSSSSGSTDTQYF
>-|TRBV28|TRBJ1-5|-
TGTGCCAGCAGTTATTACAGGAACAATCAGCCCCAGCATTTT
CASSYYRNNQPQHF
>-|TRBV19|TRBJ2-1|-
TGTGCCAGTAGTCGGCGGACCACCTACAATGAGCAGTTCTTC
CASSRRTTYNEQFF
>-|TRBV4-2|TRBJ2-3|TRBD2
TGTGCCAGCAGCTTATGGCTAGCGGGAAGTACGCAGTATTTT
CASSLWLAGSTQYF
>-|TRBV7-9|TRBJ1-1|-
TGTGCCAGCAGCCCGACGGGGAACACTGAAGCTTTCTTT
CASSPTGNTEAFF
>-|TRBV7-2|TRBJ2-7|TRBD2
TGTGCCAGCAGCGCTAGACTAGCGGGAGGTTGGCGGTTTAGGGAGCAGTACTTC
CASSARLAGGWRFREQYF
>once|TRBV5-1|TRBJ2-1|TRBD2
TGCGCCAGCAGCTTGGCCTCGGGAGGGAACAATGAGCAGTTCTTC
CASSLASGGNNEQFF
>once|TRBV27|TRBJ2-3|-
TGTGCCAGCAGTTTGATGTCAGCCAGTGATACGCAGTATTTT
CASSLMSASDTQYF
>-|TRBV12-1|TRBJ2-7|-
TGTGCCAGCAGCTTTGTGGCTAGGAACTATTTCTACGAGCAGTACTTC
CASSFVARNYFYEQYF
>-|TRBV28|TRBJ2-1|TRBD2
TGTGCCAGCAGTTTACGGATTAGCGGGAGGGCCTTCGCTCTCTTC
CASSLRISGRAFALF
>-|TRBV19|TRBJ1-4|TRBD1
TGTGCCAGTCTCGACAGGGGAACTAATGAAAAACTGTTTTTT
CASLDRGTNEKLFF
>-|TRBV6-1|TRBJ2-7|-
TGTGCCAGCAGTGTGAACTCTCGGACCTACGAGCAGTACTTC
CASSVNSRTYEQYF
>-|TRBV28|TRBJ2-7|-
TGTGCCAGCAGTTTAGGACGGGGCTACGAGCAGTACTTC
CASSLGRGYEQYF
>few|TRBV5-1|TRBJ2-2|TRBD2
TGCGCCAGCCGCTGGCTAGCGGGAGTGAGCACCGGGGAGCTGTTTTTT
CASRWLAGVSTGELFF
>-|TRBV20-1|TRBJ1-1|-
TGCAGTGCTAGAGATCAGAGCTGGGCTTTCTTT
CSARDQSWAFF
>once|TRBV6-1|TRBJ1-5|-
TGTGCCAGCAGTGAATCTGGGGTATTAAATCAGCCCCAGCATTTT
CASSESGVLNQPQHF
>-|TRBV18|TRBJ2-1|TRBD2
TGTGCCAGCTCACCTTTTAGCGGGAGGGCCCTTGAGCAGTTCTTC
CASSPFSGRALEQFF
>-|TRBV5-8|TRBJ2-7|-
TGTGCCAGCAGCTTCCTAGGGGCCTCCTACGAGCAGTACTTC
CASSFLGASYEQYF
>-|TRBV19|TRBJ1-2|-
TGCGCCAGTAGCCCTCGGGGGGGCCATGGCTACACCTTC
CASSPRGGHGYTF
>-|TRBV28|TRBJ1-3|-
TGTGCCAGCAGTCCCCAAGGGGGAAACACCATATATTTT
CASSPQGGNTIYF
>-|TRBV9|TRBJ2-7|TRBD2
TGTGCCAGCAGCGAGCGGGGCAGCTCCTACGAGCAGTACTTC
CASSERGSSYEQYF
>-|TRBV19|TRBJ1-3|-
TGTGCCAGTAGTATACGGATCTCTGGAAACACCATATATTTT
CASSIRISGNTIYF
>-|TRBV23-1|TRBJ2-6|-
TGCGCCAGCAGTCATCCAAAAAAATCTTCTGGGGCCAACGTCCTGACTTTC
CASSHPKKSSGANVLTF
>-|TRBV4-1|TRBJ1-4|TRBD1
TGCGCCAGCAGCCAAACAGGGGGGAACGAAAAACTGTTTTTT
CASSQTGGNEKLFF
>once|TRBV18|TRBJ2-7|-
TGTGCCAGCTCAGCCCCGGGACGCCAGAAGGAGGGCCGAAACTACGAGCAGTACTTC
CASSAPGRQKEGRNYEQYF
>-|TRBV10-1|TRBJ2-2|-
TGCGCCAGCAGAGACGGCCCCGCCACCGGGGAGCTGTTTTTT
CASRDGPATGELFF
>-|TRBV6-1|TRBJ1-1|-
TGTGCCAGCAGCAGGGGATTAAACACTGAAGCTTTCTTT
CASSRGLNTEAFF
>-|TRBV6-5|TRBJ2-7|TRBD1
TGTGCCAGCAGCCGGGACAGGGGCTACGAGCAGTACTTC
CASSRDRGYEQYF
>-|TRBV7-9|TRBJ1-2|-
TGTGCCAGCAGCTTAGAACAGCCTAACTATGGCTACACCTTC
CASSLEQPNYGYTF
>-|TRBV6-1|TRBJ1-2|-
TGTGCCAGCACCCTCCCGGAGGCTAACTATGGCTACACCTTC
CASTLPEANYGYTF
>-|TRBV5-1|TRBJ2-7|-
TGCGCCAGCAGCCTAACTACAGGGACCTACGAGCAGTACTTC
CASSLTTGTYEQYF
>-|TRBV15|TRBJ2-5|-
TGTGCCACCAGCAGAGATCTGGGGGAGACCCAGTACTTC
CATSRDLGETQYF
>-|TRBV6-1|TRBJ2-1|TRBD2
TGTGCCAGCAAACCCCGCAGCGGGACTTACAATGAGCAGTTCTTC
CASKPRSGTYNEQFF
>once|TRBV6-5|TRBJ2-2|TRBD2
TGTGCCAGCAAGCGGGAGGCCGGGGAGCTGTTTTTT
CASKREAGELFF
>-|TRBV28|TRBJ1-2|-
TGTGCCAGCAGTTCCCGGGGCCCCCTTGGCTACACCTTC
CASSSRGPLGYTF
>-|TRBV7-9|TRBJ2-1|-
TGTGCCAGCAGCTCTTTAGTAGCCCAGTTCTTC
CASSSLVAQFF